The sequence of this T cell receptor beta chain was determined in a study of blood T cell repertoires in COVID-19. Across the study: Italy, Spain and the United States were the sources of the convalescent and acute COVID-19 samples.

The data were produced by immunoSEQ multiplex PCR, yet TCRdb's version contains in-frame clones alone and is incomplete. Of more than 250,000 clones listed, about 87% are singletons. The CDR3 is made up of 14 amino acids. Looked up from germline, CDR1 is SGDLS and CDR2 is YYNGEE. V dropped 1 base and J dropped 6 bases, with 11 bases sitting between them. This sequence originates from a human donor in a cohort sampled during active COVID-19. The chain uses TRBV9 and TRBJ2-1; perhaps TRBD2 as D (6 bases). The sequenced sample consisted of peripheral blood. For the CDR3, the DNA is TGTGCCAGCAGCGTACAGGGAGGTGGCAATGAGCAGTTCTTC. Protein: CASSVQGGGNEQFF. The full variable domain, its missing parts supplied by reference TRBV9 and TRBJ2-1, is DSGVTQTPKHLITATGQRVTLRCSPRSGDLSVYWYQQSLDQGLQFLIQYYNGEERAKGNILERFSAQQFPDLHSELNLSSLELGDSALYFCASSVQGGGNEQFFGPGTRLTVL.